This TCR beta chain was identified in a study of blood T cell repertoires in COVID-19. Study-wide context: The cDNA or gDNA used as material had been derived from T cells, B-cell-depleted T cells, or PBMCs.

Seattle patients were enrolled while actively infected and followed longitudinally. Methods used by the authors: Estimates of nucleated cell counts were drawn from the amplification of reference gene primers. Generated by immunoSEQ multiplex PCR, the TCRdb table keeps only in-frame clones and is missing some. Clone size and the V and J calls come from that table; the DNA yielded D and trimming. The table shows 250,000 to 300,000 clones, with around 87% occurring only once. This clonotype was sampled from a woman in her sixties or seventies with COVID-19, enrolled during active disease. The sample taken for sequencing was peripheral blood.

The CDR3 DNA reads TGTGCCAGCTCACCACCGCAGGGCGGTACGCAGTATTTT. This sequence encodes CASSPPQGGTQYF. The V and J genes are TRBV18 and TRBJ2-3, with D possibly being TRBD1 (5 bases). The CDR3 sequence is 13 residues long. V dropped 0 bases and J dropped 8 bases, with 9 bases sitting between them. Germline CDR1 and CDR2: KGHSH and LQKENI.